Each of the 6 T cell receptor beta chains below was sequenced from the same sample in a study of vaccination effects on CD4 cells after COVID-19. Isolation of CD4+ T cells took place after ten to eleven days of culture. It was two doses of either the BNT162b2 or mRNA-1273 vaccine that participants received. Antigens for these TCRs are unknown. Using immunoSEQ multiplex PCR, the repertoire was profiled, and TCRdb retains in-frame clones only, with some absent. The profile shows just over 55,000 clones, approximately 81% of them singletons. Source: CD4+ T cells from PBMCs cultured without peptide, taken after COVID-19 vaccination. The receptors originated from a human donor who received a COVID-19 vaccine.

The chain joins TRBV18 to TRBJ2-3; 7 nucleotides align to TRBD1. J was trimmed by 0 bases and V by 5 bases; bases with no gene match: 5. This CDR3 is 15 amino acids long. Germline CDR1 is KGHSH and CDR2 is LQKENI. Here the CDR3 DNA reads TGTGCCAGCTCAGTCGGACAGGTCAGCACAGATACGCAGTATTTT. Translating gives CASSVGQVSTDTQYF.

The V gene is TRBV10-1, the J gene TRBJ1-6; D unresolved. Trimming pared 8 bases from V and 2 bases from J, leaving 13 bases between. The V gene's germline CDR1 is WNHNN and CDR2 SYGVQD (reference sequence). The CDR3 spans 15 residues. The CDR3 sequence: CASLHNITYNSPLHF. DNA for the CDR3: TGCGCCAGCTTACACAATATCACCTATAATTCACCCCTCCACTTT.

This rearrangement joins TRBV6-6 to TRBJ1-5; D is unresolved. The CDR3 sequence is 15 residues long. CDR1 MNHNY and CDR2 SVGAGI come from the germline V gene (reference sequence). Trimming cost V 4 bases and J 0 bases, with 10 bases left between them. CDR3 protein: CASSSQSGSNQPQHF. The CDR3 coding sequence is TGTGCCAGCAGTTCCCAGTCAGGTAGCAATCAGCCCCAGCATTTT.

This clone was counted a few times. The CDR3 loop reads CASSLEPSGRIYF. CDR3 DNA sequence: TGTGCCAGCAGCTTAGAACCCAGCGGGAGGATCTACTTC. The chain is built from TRBV11-2 and TRBJ2-7; 9 nucleotides agree with TRBD2. Germline CDR1 reads SGHAT; CDR2 reads FQNNGV. The CDR3 extends over 13 amino acids. V dropped 0 bases and J dropped 13; count of bases not matched to a gene: 7.

This clone has a single count. The rearrangement links TRBV29-1 to TRBJ2-1, with D perhaps TRBD2 (6 bases). Germline assignment: CDR1 SQVTM and CDR2 ANQGSEA. V was pared by 6 bases and J by 7 bases, with 19 bases between. The CDR3 loop spans 14 amino acids. The CDR3 nucleotides are TGCAGCGTCGCCCAGGGAGGTTCGTGGAATGAGCAGTTCTTC. It yields the protein CSVAQGGSWNEQFF.

This clone has just one count. V is TRBV12-3 or TRBV12-4 and J is TRBJ2-7, with TRBD2 identical over 13 bases. The CDR3 has 13 residues. J gave up 7 bases and V 6 bases, and 3 bases lay outside the gene matches. The chain's CDR3 is CASSPLAGGEQYF. For the CDR3, the DNA is TGTGCCAGCAGCCCACTAGCGGGGGGGGAGCAGTACTTC.